The 20 T cell receptor beta chains reported below all come from one sample, sequenced in a study of radiation and T cells in renal cell carcinoma. Only in-frame clones appear in the TCRdb table, and some are missing; sequencing was by immunoSEQ multiplex PCR. The sample yields 100,000 or so clones, 65% to 90% seen once. Time point specified: baseline pretreatment blood. As for treatment: 15 Gy SBRT to primary tumor, nephrectomy 4 weeks later. The input for sequencing was blood, taken from a patient whose treatment included radiotherapy and nephrectomy. These receptors originate from a man aged 50-59 years with renal cell carcinoma.

V gene TRBV5-8 combines with J gene TRBJ1-2, with D possibly matching TRBD1 (6 bases). V was shortened by 4 bases and J by 2 bases, with 18 bases between the two germline ends. The CDR3 is 16 amino acids. Germline V gives CDR1 SGHTS, CDR2 YDEGEE. CDR3 nucleotide sequence: TGTGCCAGCAGCCGAACTTCCGGGACAAGCAACTATGGCTACACCTTC. Encoded protein: CASSRTSGTSNYGYTF. Combining the CDR3 with reference TRBV5-8 and TRBJ1-2 gives the whole variable domain EAGVTQSPTHLIKTRGQQATLRCSPISGHTSVYWYQQALGLGLQFLLWYDEGEERNRGNFPPRFSGRQFPNYSSELNVNALELEDSALYLCASSRTSGTSNYGYTFGSGTRLTVV.

The chain employs TRBV4-1 and TRBJ2-5; D possibly corresponds to TRBD1 (6 bases). CDR3 length equals 15 residues. Germline V gives CDR1 MGHRA, CDR2 YSYEKL. Trimming cost V 1 base and J 1 base, with 10 bases left between them. CDR3 sequence reads: CASSQGQAFQETQYF. The CDR3 bases are TGCGCCAGCAGCCAAGGACAGGCCTTCCAAGAGACCCAGTACTTC.

The chain carries TRBV6-5 and TRBJ1-6; 8 nucleotides match TRBD1. V was pared by 2 bases and J by 6 bases, with 6 bases of the junction left unmatched. The V gene's germline CDR1 is MNHEY and CDR2 SVGAGI. This CDR3 is built from 16 residues. Here the CDR3 DNA reads TGTGCCAGCAGTTACGTTCAGGGGGCAGGTAATTCACCCCTCCACTTT. Translation: CASSYVQGAGNSPLHF.

The chain recombines TRBV5-3 with TRBJ2-7; no reliable D call. TRBV5-3 is recorded as an ORF, its role being uncertain. Trimming removed 5 bases from V and 3 bases from J, with 12 bases in between. CDR3 length: 13 amino acids. In DNA, the CDR3 is TGTGCCAGAAGAGATGACGACAACTACGAGCAGTACTTC. Residues: CARRDDDNYEQYF.

The chain is built from TRBV7-2 and TRBJ1-1; TRBD1 is a possible D gene (5 bases). The CDR3 spans 14 residues. Germline V gene data show CDR1 as SGHTA and CDR2 as FQGNSA. The V gene lost 10 bases and the J gene lost 1 base, with 16 bases spanning the gap. The DNA for the CDR3 is TGTGCCACTTCCCCCGGGGCCGCGAACACTGAAGCTTTCTTT. This encodes CATSPGAANTEAFF. The entire variable domain, with the rest obtained from reference TRBV7-2 and TRBJ1-1, is as follows: GAGVSQSPSNKVTEKGKDVELRCDPISGHTALYWYRQSLGQGLEFLIYFQGNSAPDKSGLPSDRFSAERTGGSVSTLTIQRTQQEDSAVYLCATSPGAANTEAFFGQGTRLTVV.

For the CDR3, the DNA is TGTGCCAGCAGTCCGAGGACGGTTTCCTACGAGCAGTACTTC. This encodes CASSPRTVSYEQYF. The chain carries TRBV27 and TRBJ2-7; D not certain. Germline V gives CDR1 MNHEY, CDR2 SMNVEV (reference sequence). Trimming cost V 5 bases and J 1 base, with 12 bases left between them. CDR3 length: 14 residues.

Remarks on this clone: This sample includes further DNA sequences coding for the same CDR3. V usage is TRBV11-2 and J usage is TRBJ2-3; D uncertain. The CDR3 totals 12 residues. V was pared by 3 bases and J by 3 bases, with 4 bases between. Germline V CDR1 and CDR2: SGHAT, FQNNGV. CDR3 protein: CASSFRTDTQYF. The CDR3 region has the DNA TGTGCCAGCAGCTTTAGGACAGATACGCAGTATTTT.

The chain joins TRBV4-1 to TRBJ2-7; D is perhaps TRBD1 or TRBD2 (5 bases each). Trimming cost V 0 bases and J 2 bases, with 26 bases left between them. This CDR3 has 20 amino acids. Per the germline V gene, CDR1 is MGHRA and CDR2 is YSYEKL. The CDR3 DNA is TGCGCCAGCAGCCAAGAATTTCCGCCGGCTCTGGGGGTGGGCACCTACGAGCAGTACTTC. It specifies CASSQEFPPALGVGTYEQYF.

The chain has TRBV5-5 and TRBJ2-1; 9 nucleotides match TRBD1. The length of the CDR3 is 15 residues. V trimming: 1 base; J trimming: 8 bases; junction bases outside the gene matches: 7. The germline CDR1 and CDR2 sequences are SGHKS and YYEKEE (reference sequence). The CDR3 sequence is CASSLYDRGGDEQFF. CDR3 bases: TGTGCCAGCAGCTTGTATGACAGGGGGGGAGATGAGCAGTTCTTC. The whole variable domain, remainder taken from reference TRBV5-5 and TRBJ2-1, is DAGVTQSPTHLIKTRGQQVTLRCSPISGHKSVSWYQQVLGQGPQFIFQYYEKEERGRGNFPDRFSARQFPNYSSELNVNALLLGDSALYLCASSLYDRGGDEQFFGPGTRLTVL.

This sequence joins TRBV5-1 and TRBJ1-1; D is ambiguous. V lost 1 base, J lost 1 base, and 5 bases lay in between. The CDR3 runs to 13 residues. CDR1 is SGHRS and CDR2 is YFSETQ in the germline V gene. The CDR3 sequence: CASSLLQNTEAFF. CDR3 coding DNA: TGCGCCAGCAGCTTGCTCCAGAACACTGAAGCTTTCTTT.

This clone came up a few times. The rearrangement links TRBV7-8 to TRBJ2-5; D is unclear. The CDR3 contains 13 residues. The V gene lost 4 bases and the J gene lost 1 base, with 7 bases spanning the gap. Germline V gene lookup returns CDR1 SGHVS and CDR2 FQNEAQ. The CDR3 region is CASSYNIQETQYF. CDR3 sequence (DNA): TGTGCCAGCAGCTATAACATCCAAGAGACCCAGTACTTC.

This clone has a handful of counts. The V and J genes are TRBV19 and TRBJ1-6; D not resolved. This CDR3 is 13 amino acids long. Deletions cut 5 bases from V and 15 bases from J, with 17 bases between. Germline V CDR1 and CDR2: LNHDA, SQIVND (reference sequence). DNA of the CDR3: TGTGCCAGTAGTCCTAGCTCTAGCACCTACCTCCACTTT. This translates into CASSPSSSTYLHF.

The chain joins TRBV6-6 to TRBJ1-4; D gene ambiguous. This CDR3 has 15 amino acids. Trimming cost V 6 bases and J 4 bases, with 15 bases left between them. CDR1 and CDR2 (germline): MNHNY, SVGAGI (reference sequence). The CDR3 spells CASSPLTGLNEKLFF. In nucleotides, the CDR3 is TGTGCCAGCAGCCCCCTTACGGGCCTTAATGAAAAACTGTTTTTT.

The CDR3 nucleotides are TGTGCCAGCAGTTGGGCGGGACAGGGTAATGAAAAACTGTTTTTT. Amino acid sequence: CASSWAGQGNEKLFF. This sequence joins TRBV12-1 and TRBJ1-4; the table's TRBD1 call for D was not verified on the DNA. TRBV12-1 is classified as a pseudogene. The CDR3 length is 15 residues.

This chain uses TRBV19 with TRBJ1-4; D not certain. CDR1 is LNHDA and CDR2 is SQIVND in the germline V gene (reference sequence). The V and J ends lost 1 base and 7 bases respectively, with 13 bases between them. The CDR3 length is 15 residues. The CDR3 nucleotides read TGTGCCAGTAGTATAGCCGCTACCGATGGTGAAAAACTGTTTTTT. It codes for CASSIAATDGEKLFF.

The chain carries TRBV9 and TRBJ2-1; TRBD2 matches 11 bases. V was clipped by 4 bases and J by 8 bases; unmatched bases: 8. The germline V gene encodes CDR1 SGDLS and CDR2 YYNGEE. The CDR3 is 15 residues long. CDR3 sequence reads: CASSLLAGGDYEQFF. Written as DNA, the CDR3 is TGTGCCAGCAGCCTCCTAGCGGGGGGTGACTATGAGCAGTTCTTC.

This rearrangement joins TRBV12-5 to TRBJ2-1, with D hard to call. From germline, CDR1 is LGHNT and CDR2 FRNRAP. The CDR3 is 17 residues long. V lost 3 bases to trimming and J lost 6 bases, with 21 bases between them. The CDR3 nucleotides read TGTGCTAGTGGTTTTGTGGCCGAAAGACTGACTGGCAATGAGCAGTTCTTC. This encodes CASGFVAERLTGNEQFF.

The chain employs TRBV19 and TRBJ2-7, with TRBD2 matching over 9 bases. Losses at the gene ends were 6 bases for V and 1 base for J; bases not matched to a gene: 4. The CDR3 consists of 14 residues. Looked up from germline, CDR1 is LNHDA and CDR2 is SQIVND (reference sequence). DNA for the CDR3: TGTGCCAGTAGCGTTAGCGGGAGTTCCTACGAGCAGTACTTC. It yields the protein CASSVSGSSYEQYF.

The V and J genes are TRBV5-1 and TRBJ1-1, with TRBD1 identical over 7 bases. J lost 1 base, V lost 4 bases, and 7 bases had no gene match. This CDR3 has 15 residues. Germline V lookup: CDR1 SGHRS, CDR2 YFSETQ. CDR3 DNA sequence: TGCGCCAGCAGCCCGAGCCACAGGGGGAACACTGAAGCTTTCTTT. It is translated as CASSPSHRGNTEAFF.

The chain uses TRBV28 and TRBJ1-2, with D possibly TRBD1 on 6 matching bases. CDR1 MDHEN and CDR2 SYDVKM come from the germline V gene. The CDR3 consists of 12 residues. Trimming removed 6 bases from V and 11 bases from J, with 16 bases in between. CDR3 amino acids: CASSQRTDFYTF. The CDR3 coding sequence is TGTGCCAGCAGCCAAAGGACAGACTTTTACACCTTC.